A single sample is the source of the 5 T cell receptor beta chains below, sequenced in a study of T cell responses to AZD1222 COVID-19 vaccine. Measured with immunoSEQ multiplex PCR; TCRdb has only the in-frame clones, and not every one. The data hold 150,000 to 180,000 clones, with 87% observed a single time. The sequencing here drew on peripheral blood, taken 28 days after the second AZD1222 dose. These receptors came from an adult who received the AZD1222 COVID-19 vaccine.

The V and J genes are TRBV6-1 and TRBJ1-5; 7 bases agree with TRBD1. CDR3 length equals 14 residues. V trimming: 4 bases; J trimming: 0 bases; junction bases outside the gene matches: 0. Germline V gives CDR1 MNHNS, CDR2 SASEGT. Written as DNA, the CDR3 is TGTGCCAGCAGTGGGACAGGTAGCAATCAGCCCCAGCATTTT. This encodes CASSGTGSNQPQHF.

The rearrangement joins TRBV5-6 to TRBJ1-5; perhaps TRBD1 as D (5 bases). Germline loops: CDR1 SGHDT, CDR2 YYEEEE. CDR3 length equals 14 residues. Between the trimmed V and J ends, which lost 4 bases and 7 bases, there was a span of 15 bases. The CDR3 DNA reads TGTGCCAGCAGCCCGTCTGGGGGGAGACAGCCCCAGCATTTT. It is translated as CASSPSGGRQPQHF.

The gene calls are TRBV28 and TRBJ1-5, with TRBD1 identical over 9 bases. Germline lookup yields CDR1 MDHEN and CDR2 SYDVKM. CDR3 length: 16 amino acids. With 5 bases clipped from V and 3 bases from J, the junction kept 8 bases outside the gene matches. CDR3 bases: TGTGCCAGCAGTACCAGGGACAGGGACATCAATCAGCCCCAGCATTTT. Its protein is CASSTRDRDINQPQHF.

This clone was seen a single time. The V and J genes are TRBV7-2 and TRBJ1-2, with D possibly being TRBD1 (6 bases). Looked up from germline, CDR1 is SGHTA and CDR2 is FQGNSA. V dropped 0 bases and J dropped 7 bases, with 9 bases sitting between them. This CDR3 has 13 amino acids. CDR3 in amino acids: CASSLAGGGGYTF. CDR3 nucleotides: TGTGCCAGCAGCTTAGCAGGGGGGGGTGGCTACACCTTC.

This clone was seen once. The gene calls are TRBV15 and TRBJ2-7; weak D call: TRBD2 (5 bases). Per the germline V gene, CDR1 is LNHNV and CDR2 is YYDKDF (reference sequence). This CDR3 has 14 amino acids. Trimming left V 8 bases short and J 1 base short, with 15 bases between. In nucleotides, the CDR3 is TGTGCCACCTGCGACGCCGGGATATCCTACGAGCAGTACTTC. Translation gives CATCDAGISYEQYF.